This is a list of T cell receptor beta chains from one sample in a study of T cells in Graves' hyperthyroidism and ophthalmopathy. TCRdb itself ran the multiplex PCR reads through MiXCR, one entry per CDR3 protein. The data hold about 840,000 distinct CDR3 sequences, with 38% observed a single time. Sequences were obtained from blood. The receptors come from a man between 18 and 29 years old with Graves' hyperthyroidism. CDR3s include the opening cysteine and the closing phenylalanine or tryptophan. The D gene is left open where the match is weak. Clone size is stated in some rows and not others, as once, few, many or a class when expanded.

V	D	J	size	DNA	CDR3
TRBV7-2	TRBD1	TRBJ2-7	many	TGTGCCAGCAGCCGGACAGGACCGCAGTACTTC	CASSRTGPQYF
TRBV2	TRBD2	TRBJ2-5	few	TGTGCCAGCAGAAAGACTAGCGGGGGGGAGACCCAGTACTTC	CASRKTSGGETQYF
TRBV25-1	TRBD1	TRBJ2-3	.	TGTGCCAGCAGTGGAGGGACAGGGGACACAGATACGCAGTATTTT	CASSGGTGDTDTQYF
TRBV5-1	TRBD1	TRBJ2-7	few	TGCGCCAGCAGCTCGACAGGGAGAAGGTACGAGCAGTACTTC	CASSSTGRRYEQYF
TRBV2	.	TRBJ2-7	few	TGTGCCAGCAGAGGAGGGGGAAAGAACGAGCAGTACTTC	CASRGGGKNEQYF
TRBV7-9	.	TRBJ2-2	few	TGTGCCAGCAGCTTAGAGCGCGGGATTGCGAACACCGGGGAGCTGTTTTTT	CASSLERGIANTGELFF
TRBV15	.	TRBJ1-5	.	TGTGCCACCAGACAGGCGTCCCAGGAGCCCCAGCATTTT	CATRQASQEPQHF
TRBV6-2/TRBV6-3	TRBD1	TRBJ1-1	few	TGTGCCAGCAGTTTCGGACAGGGATTGAACACTGAAGCTTTCTTT	CASSFGQGLNTEAFF
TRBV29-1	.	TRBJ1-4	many	TGCAGCGTTGAAGATGGGGTCACGCCTGAAAAACTGTTTTTT	CSVEDGVTPEKLFF
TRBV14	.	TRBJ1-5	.	TGTGCCAGCAGGTTTCCAACAAGGGGAAGACCCTATAGCAATCAGCCCCAGCATTTT	CASRFPTRGRPYSNQPQHF
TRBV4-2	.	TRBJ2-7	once	TGTGCCAGCAGCCAAGAACTGGGGCAATACTACGAGCAGTACTTC	CASSQELGQYYEQYF
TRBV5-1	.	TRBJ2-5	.	TGCGCCAGCAGCGGGGAACGGGGACCAACATTTGGGACCCAGTACTTC	CASSGERGPTFGTQYF
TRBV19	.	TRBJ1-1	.	TGTCCCACCGGGGGGAGTGAAGCTTTCTTT	CPTGGSEAFF
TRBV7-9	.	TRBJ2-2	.	TGTGCCAGCAGCCCCGTATACACCGGGGAGCTGTTTTTT	CASSPVYTGELFF
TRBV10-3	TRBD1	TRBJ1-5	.	TGTGCCATCAGTGAGTCGGACAGGGGGCCGGGGAGCAATCAGCCCCAGCATTTT	CAISESDRGPGSNQPQHF
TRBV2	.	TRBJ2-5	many	TGTGCCAGCACAGACAGCCGGGACGGGGCCCAGTACTTC	CASTDSRDGAQYF
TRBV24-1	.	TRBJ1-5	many	TGTGCCACCAGTGATTTGAAAGGACAGCCCCAGCATTTT	CATSDLKGQPQHF
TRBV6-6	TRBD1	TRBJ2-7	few	TGTGCCAGCAGTTACTGGACAGGGGCCTACGAGCAGTACTTC	CASSYWTGAYEQYF
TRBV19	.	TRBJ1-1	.	TGTGCCAGTAGTATAGTCTTCGGGGGGACCACTGAAGCTTTCTTT	CASSIVFGGTTEAFF
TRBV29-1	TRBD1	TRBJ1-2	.	TGCAGCGTTCGGGTCGGGGACAGGGGCTACACCTTC	CSVRVGDRGYTF
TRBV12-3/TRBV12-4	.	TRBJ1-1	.	TGTGCCAGCAAACAGGGAAGGAACACTGAAGCTTTCTTT	CASKQGRNTEAFF
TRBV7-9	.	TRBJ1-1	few	TGTGCCAGCAGCTTGAGGGGAGTCGGGTACACTGAAGCTTTCTTT	CASSLRGVGYTEAFF
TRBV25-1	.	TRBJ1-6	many	TGTGCCAGCAGTGGGCCGGGAAACAATTTCAGAAGCACCTATAATTCACCCCTCCACTTT	CASSGPGNNFRSTYNSPLHF
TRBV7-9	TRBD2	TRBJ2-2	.	TGTGCCAGCAGCTCGCTGGATAGCGGGGGGAACACCGGGGAGCTGTTTTTT	CASSSLDSGGNTGELFF
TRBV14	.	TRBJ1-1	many	TGTGCCAGCAGCAAGCTACCTCACGGGACTGAAGCTTTCTTT	CASSKLPHGTEAFF
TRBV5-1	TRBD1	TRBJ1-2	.	TGCGCCAGCAGCCTAGCCTCAGACAGGGGTGGCGGCTGCACCTTC	CASSLASDRGGGCTF
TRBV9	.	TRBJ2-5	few	TGTGCCAGCTCACCAGGGACGGACAGACCAGAGACCCAGTACTTC	CASSPGTDRPETQYF
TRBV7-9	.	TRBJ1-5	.	TGTGCCAGCAGCTTAGCAGAAGGAGTAGGCAATCAGCCCCAGCATTTT	CASSLAEGVGNQPQHF
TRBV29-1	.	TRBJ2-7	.	TGCAGCGTTGAGGGTGGGGGTGACTACGAGCAGTACTTC	CSVEGGGDYEQYF
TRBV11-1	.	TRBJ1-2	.	TGTGCCAGCAGCTTAGCTTCCAGGTCTAACTATGGCTACACCTTC	CASSLASRSNYGYTF
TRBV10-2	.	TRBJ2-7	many	TGCGCCAGCAGTGATTGGGTTTCCTACGAGCAGTACTTC	CASSDWVSYEQYF
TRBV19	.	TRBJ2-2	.	TGTGCCAGTAGTATGCTCTCGTCGACAGGGAGGGCCGGGGAGCTGTTTTTT	CASSMLSSTGRAGELFF
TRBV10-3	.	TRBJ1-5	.	TGTGCCACGGGACTAGCGGGAGACGGTGGAGAGACCCAGCATTTT	CATGLAGDGGETQHF
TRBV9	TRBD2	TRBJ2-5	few	TGTGCCAGCAGCTCCCGAGAGCGGGGGGTGCAAGAGACCCAGTACTTC	CASSSRERGVQETQYF
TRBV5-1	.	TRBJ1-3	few	TGCGCCAGCAGCTTGGAGCAAACCGGAGGAAGCACCATATATTTT	CASSLEQTGGSTIYF
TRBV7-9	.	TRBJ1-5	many	TGTGCCAGCAGTAACGGGAGGAACAATCAGCCCCAGCATTTT	CASSNGRNNQPQHF
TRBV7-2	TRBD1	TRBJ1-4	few	TGTGCCAGCAGCTTAGCCCATTGGCAGGGGGGGACCACAACTAATGAAAAACTGTTTTTT	CASSLAHWQGGTTTNEKLFF